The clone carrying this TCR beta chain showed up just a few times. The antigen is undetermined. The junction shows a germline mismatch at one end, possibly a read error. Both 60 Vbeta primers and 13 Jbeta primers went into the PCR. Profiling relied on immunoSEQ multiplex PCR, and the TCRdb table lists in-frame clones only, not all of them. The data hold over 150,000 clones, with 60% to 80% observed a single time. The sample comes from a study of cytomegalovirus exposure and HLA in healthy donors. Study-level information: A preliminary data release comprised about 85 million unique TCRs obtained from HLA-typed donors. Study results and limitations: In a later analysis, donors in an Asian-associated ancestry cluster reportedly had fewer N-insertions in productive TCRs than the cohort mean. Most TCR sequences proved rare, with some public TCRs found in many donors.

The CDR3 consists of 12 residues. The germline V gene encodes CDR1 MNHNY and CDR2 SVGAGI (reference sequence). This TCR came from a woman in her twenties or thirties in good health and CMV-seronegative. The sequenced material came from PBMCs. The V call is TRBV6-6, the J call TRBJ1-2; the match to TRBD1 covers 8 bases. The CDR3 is CATDRVFDGYPF. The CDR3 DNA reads TGTGCCACGGACAGGGTGTTCGATGGCTACCCCTTC.